This T cell receptor beta chain emerged from a study of T cells in women clearing cervical HPV infection. Study in general: Cases' blood sampling followed lesion detection by median approximately 140 days (90 to 200).

Worth noting for this clone: Its matching antigen is unknown. The read comes to an end 3 residues before the CDR3 does, leaving the germline J gene to fill in the end.

Trimming stripped 4 bases from V and 0 bases from J, with 15 bases between. Germline CDR1 and CDR2: MGHRA and YSYEKL. This CDR3 is built from 16 residues. Generated by immunoSEQ multiplex PCR, the TCRdb table keeps only in-frame clones and is missing some. The listing contains 40,000 to 55,000 clones. Study-level points and caveats: A classifier using richness and V gene abundances reached an AUC of under 0.9. Controls had more TRBV6-7 (0.16%) than cases (approximately 0.11%). Repertoire richness, not evenness, was significantly elevated in CIN3+ cases versus controls.

The chain joins TRBV4-1 to TRBJ1-1; a possible D gene is TRBD1 (6 bases). Sequenced: blood buffy coat. The clonotype originates from a woman aged 18 to 69 with a cervical HPV16 infection that either progressed to CIN3+ or cleared (not recorded which). CDR3 region: CASSLGQSALNTEAFF. The part of the CDR3 DNA that was read is TGCGCCAGCAGCCTCGGACAGAGTGCCCTGAACACTGAA.